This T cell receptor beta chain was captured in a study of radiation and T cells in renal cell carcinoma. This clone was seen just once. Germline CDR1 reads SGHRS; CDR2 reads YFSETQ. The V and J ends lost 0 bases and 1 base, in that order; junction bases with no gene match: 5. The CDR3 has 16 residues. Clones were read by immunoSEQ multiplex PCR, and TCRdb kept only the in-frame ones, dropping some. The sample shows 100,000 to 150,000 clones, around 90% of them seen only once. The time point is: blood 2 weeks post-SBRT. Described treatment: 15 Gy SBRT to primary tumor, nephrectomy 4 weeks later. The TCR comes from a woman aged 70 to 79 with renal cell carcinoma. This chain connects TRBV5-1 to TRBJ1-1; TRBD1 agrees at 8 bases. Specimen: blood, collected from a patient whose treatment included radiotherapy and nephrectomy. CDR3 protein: CASSLGQGAKNTEAFF. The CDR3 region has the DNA TGCGCCAGCAGCTTGGGTCAGGGGGCTAAGAACACTGAAGCTTTCTTT.